This T cell receptor beta chain was recovered during a study of T cells in Graves' hyperthyroidism and ophthalmopathy. Overall study context: Initial diagnosis, before any treatment, was when peripheral blood was collected. Study-wide results and limits: Researchers found most expanded thyroid clonotypes above 0.001 in blood as well.

The CDR3 extends over 17 amino acids. V was shortened by 1 base and J by 2 bases, with 18 bases between the two germline ends. CDR1 and CDR2 from the germline V gene are SGDLS and YYNGEE. Researchers amplified the TCR beta CDR3 regions from RNA transcripts. The HTBI primer set drove a first-round RT-PCR of the TCR CDR3. TCRdb re-analysed the multiplex PCR reads in MiXCR, keeping a single row per CDR3 protein. The table shows fewer than 650,000 distinct CDR3 sequences, with under 15% occurring only once. In its sample, this clonotype was seen many times. Its antigen is as yet unknown. This receptor was obtained from a middle-aged woman with Graves' ophthalmopathy. The V gene is TRBV9, the J gene TRBJ2-5, with D perhaps given as TRBD1 or TRBD2 (5 bases each). What was sequenced was blood. In DNA form, the CDR3 reads TGTGCCAGCAGCGTACACCCTGGTGGGGGAACACAAGAGACCCAGTACTTC. It encodes CASSVHPGGGTQETQYF.